The 27 T cell receptor beta chains below were found in one sample sequenced in a study of cytomegalovirus exposure and HLA in healthy donors. Primers: 60 Vbeta forward and 13 Jbeta reverse. This table comes from immunoSEQ multiplex PCR, and its TCRdb copy is limited to in-frame clones, with some not included. This sample carries more than 95,000 clones, approximately 72% of them seen once, and the ten largest clones take 12% to 15%. The sample was PBMCs. The receptor set was obtained from a woman between 65 and 79 years old in good health and CMV-seropositive.

The chain recombines TRBV2 with TRBJ1-2; 8 nucleotides align to TRBD1. Germline CDR1 is SNHLY and CDR2 is FYNNEI. The CDR3 has 13 residues. V shed 8 bases and J 2 bases; nucleotides not matched to a gene: 4. CDR3 loop: CASATGENYGYTF. The CDR3, as DNA: TGTGCCAGCGCGACAGGGGAGAACTATGGCTACACCTTC.

The chain joins TRBV4-2 to TRBJ1-2, with D unclear. V lost 4 bases and J 6 bases, leaving 18 bases between the germline ends. The CDR3 extends over 15 amino acids. From germline, CDR1 is LGHNA and CDR2 YNFKEQ. DNA for the CDR3: TGTGCCAGCAGCCGCGGCGCCGCTACTATCGATGGCTACACCTTC. Protein sequence: CASSRGAATIDGYTF.

The chain uses TRBV19 and TRBJ2-3; D is possibly TRBD1 (5 bases). CDR3 size: 16 residues. The germline CDR1 and CDR2 sequences are LNHDA and SQIVND (reference sequence). V lost 7 bases and J 4 bases, leaving 21 bases between the germline ends. The CDR3 loop reads CASTDRALGRADTQYF. CDR3 nucleotide sequence: TGTGCCAGTACCGACAGAGCCCTAGGACGGGCAGATACGCAGTATTTT.

The chain links TRBV5-4 to TRBJ2-7, with 8 positions matching TRBD1. CDR3 length equals 15 residues. The germline CDR1 and CDR2 sequences are SGHNT and YYREEE (reference sequence). V trimming: 4 bases; J trimming: 7 bases; junction bases outside the gene matches: 13. The CDR3 loop is CASSDGTGPSWEQYF. CDR3 in DNA: TGTGCCAGCAGCGACGGGACAGGCCCCTCGTGGGAGCAGTACTTC.

The V and J genes are TRBV27 and TRBJ2-3; no clear D gene. CDR3 length: 15 amino acids. CDR1 and CDR2 (germline): MNHEY, SMNVEV (reference sequence). V was pared by 4 bases and J by 0 bases, with 11 bases between. CDR3 in amino acids: CASSSPKLSTDTQYF. CDR3 sequence (DNA): TGTGCCAGCAGTTCGCCTAAGCTAAGCACAGATACGCAGTATTTT.

The chain uses TRBV5-1 and TRBJ2-2, with 7 nucleotides matching TRBD1. Trimming removed 5 bases from V and 1 base from J; junction bases left unmatched: 8. The CDR3 extends over 16 amino acids. Germline lookup yields CDR1 SGHRS and CDR2 YFSETQ. The chain's CDR3 is CASSELTGRNTGELFF. The CDR3 region has the DNA TGCGCCAGCAGTGAGTTGACAGGGAGGAACACCGGGGAGCTGTTTTTT.

The rearrangement joins TRBV30 to TRBJ2-5, with D hard to call. The J call may be mistaken, given a closer DNA end match to TRBJ2-7. The CDR3 spans 11 residues. Germline CDR1 reads GTSNPN; CDR2 reads SVGIG (reference sequence). CDR3 in DNA: TGTGCCTGGACTTTGAGCTACGAGCAGTACTTC. Translation gives CAWTLSYEQYF.

The V call is TRBV28, the J call TRBJ2-3; D is possibly TRBD1 (5 bases). The CDR3 contains 13 residues. Between the trimmed V and J ends, which lost 4 bases and 5 bases, there was a span of 10 bases. The germline gives CDR1 MDHEN, CDR2 SYDVKM. CDR3 loop: CASSYRFRDTQYF. For the CDR3, the DNA is TGTGCCAGCAGTTACAGGTTCCGAGATACGCAGTATTTT.

The rearrangement links TRBV28 to TRBJ1-1; TRBD1 might be the D (5 bases). Germline CDR1 reads MDHEN; CDR2 reads SYDVKM. The V and J ends lost 6 bases and 2 bases respectively, with 13 bases between them. The CDR3 is 14 amino acids. The CDR3 nucleotides are TGTGCCAGCAGCCAGGGTAATAGAAACACTGAAGCTTTCTTT. Its protein product is CASSQGNRNTEAFF.

The chain links TRBV2 to TRBJ2-1, with 8 bases lining up with TRBD1. Trimming cost V 5 bases and J 2 bases; bases outside gene matches: 5. Per germline, CDR1 SNHLY and CDR2 FYNNEI. The CDR3 has 15 amino acids. The CDR3, as DNA: TGTGCCAGCAGTCGGACAGGGCGACCCTACAATGAGCAGTTCTTC. Protein product: CASSRTGRPYNEQFF.

This chain connects TRBV19 to TRBJ1-5; D possibly corresponds to TRBD1 (5 bases). CDR1 is LNHDA and CDR2 is SQIVND in the germline V gene (reference sequence). The CDR3 is made up of 15 amino acids. Trimming removed 3 bases from V and 3 bases from J, with 12 bases in between. In DNA, the CDR3 is TGTGCCAGTAGTATGATATGGGGGGACAATCAGCCCCAGCATTTT. The encoded protein is CASSMIWGDNQPQHF.

The V and J genes are TRBV25-1 and TRBJ2-7, with TRBD2 as a possible D gene (6 bases). Germline V gives CDR1 MGHDK, CDR2 SYGVNS. Trimming pared 2 bases from V and 3 bases from J, leaving 14 bases between. This CDR3 has 15 residues. The CDR3 sequence: CASSEGGTVNYEQYF. CDR3 nucleotide sequence: TGTGCCAGCAGTGAAGGGGGGACTGTTAACTACGAGCAGTACTTC.

This clone was observed a handful of times. The V and J genes are TRBV29-1 and TRBJ1-1, with a weak D call TRBD1 (6 bases). The V gene's germline CDR1 is SQVTM and CDR2 ANQGSEA. The CDR3 has 14 residues. V was pared by 7 bases and J by 4 bases, with 19 bases between. CDR3 DNA: TGCAGCGCGACTCCAACAGGGCCGTTCACTGAAGCTTTCTTT. Translation: CSATPTGPFTEAFF.

This clone was detected a few times. The genes are TRBV7-2 and TRBJ1-6; D is ambiguous. The germline V gene encodes CDR1 SGHTA and CDR2 FQGNSA. The CDR3 is 15 residues long. V gave up 4 bases and J gave up 4 bases, with 11 bases separating them. Here the CDR3 DNA reads TGTGCCAGCAGCTCGCAGGCAGTTTATAATTCACCCCTCCACTTT. This sequence encodes CASSSQAVYNSPLHF.

V gene TRBV7-3 combines with J gene TRBJ2-2; D gene uncertain. The CDR3 has 14 amino acids. Between the trimmed V and J ends, which lost 1 base and 2 bases, there was a span of 5 bases. The V gene's germline CDR1 is SGHTA and CDR2 FQGTGA. Here the CDR3 reads CASSLRPNTGELFF. CDR3 coding DNA: TGTGCCAGCAGCTTAAGGCCTAACACCGGGGAGCTGTTTTTT.

This chain connects TRBV5-1 to TRBJ1-1; D call uncertain. V was clipped by 2 bases and J by 2 bases, with 13 bases between them. From germline, CDR1 is SGHRS and CDR2 YFSETQ. This CDR3 is 15 amino acids long. CDR3 region: CASSLLQTRNTEAFF. The CDR3 nucleotides are TGCGCCAGCAGCTTACTCCAAACGCGTAACACTGAAGCTTTCTTT.

This chain connects TRBV6-5 to TRBJ1-6; weak D call: TRBD1 (5 bases). Germline V lookup: CDR1 MNHEY, CDR2 SVGAGI. Trimming took 0 bases from V and 10 from J, leaving 13 bases between them. CDR3 length: 15 residues. The CDR3 DNA is TGTGCCAGCAGTTACTCCCCGGGGGTTGAATCACCCCTCCACTTT. The encoded protein is CASSYSPGVESPLHF.

This clone occurred a few times. The J gene is TRBJ1-2, the V gene TRBV5-8, with 7 bases lining up with TRBD1. The ends lost 4 bases at V and 8 bases at J; junction bases unmatched: 11. Germline V CDR1 and CDR2: SGHTS, YDEGEE. The CDR3 runs 14 residues. The CDR3 sequence: CASSRQGSWGGYTF. For the CDR3, the DNA is TGTGCCAGCAGCCGACAGGGATCGTGGGGGGGCTACACCTTC.

V usage is TRBV5-1 and J usage is TRBJ1-6; no firm D call. Trimming removed 4 bases from V and 10 bases from J, with 9 bases in between. The CDR3 length is 12 residues. Germline CDR1 is SGHRS and CDR2 is YFSETQ. The DNA of the CDR3 is TGCGCCAGCAGCCCGTCGTCGTCACCCCTCCACTTT. Encoded protein: CASSPSSSPLHF.

Concerning this clone: This same CDR3 is encoded by further DNA sequences in the sample. The V call is TRBV6-5, the J call TRBJ1-1; unclear D gene. V was trimmed by 1 base and J by 3 bases, leaving 6 bases between them. CDR1 MNHEY and CDR2 SVGAGI come from the germline V gene. CDR3 length: 13 amino acids. CDR3 coding DNA: TGTGCCAGCAGTTACTGGCAAGACACTGAAGCTTTCTTT. It yields the protein CASSYWQDTEAFF.

This clone was found once. The chain uses TRBV5-4 and TRBJ1-5; perhaps TRBD1 as D (5 bases). V was shortened by 0 bases and J by 1 base, with 11 bases between the two germline ends. Germline CDR1 SGHNT, CDR2 YYREEE (reference sequence). The CDR3 length is 16 residues. The CDR3 DNA follows: TGTGCCAGCAGCTTGGGGGGCCTGGGGAGCAATCAGCCCCAGCATTTT. This sequence encodes CASSLGGLGSNQPQHF.

V gene TRBV27 combines with J gene TRBJ2-1, with a possible D match to TRBD1 (10 bases). Trimming shortened V by 3 bases and J by 4 bases, and 31 bases separated the two germline ends. Germline values: CDR1 MNHEY, CDR2 SMNVEV (reference sequence). This CDR3 region has 21 residues. The CDR3 region has the DNA TGTGCCAGCAGTTTCAGACCGGGACAGGGGAGTACTAGCGGGTCTTACAATGAGCAGTTCTTC. As protein: CASSFRPGQGSTSGSYNEQFF.

Points on this clone: At one of its ends the junction is not consistent with the germline gene, which may arise from a read error. The chain combines TRBV7-9 with TRBJ2-3; 7 bases fit TRBD2. The CDR3 is 15 amino acids. The V gene's germline CDR1 is SEHNR and CDR2 FQNEAQ (reference sequence). The DNA of the CDR3 is TGTTCCAGCAGCTTAGTTGGGGGGGTCGGAGATACGCAGTATTTT. This codes for CSSSLVGGVGDTQYF.

V usage is TRBV27 and J usage is TRBJ2-1; possible D gene TRBD2, 6 bases. Trimming removed 5 bases from V and 0 bases from J, with 17 bases in between. The CDR3 is 17 residues long. Germline assignment: CDR1 MNHEY and CDR2 SMNVEV (reference sequence). CDR3 amino acids: CASSIGGSGSSYNEQFF. Written as DNA, the CDR3 is TGTGCCAGCAGTATTGGGGGGTCTGGGAGCTCCTACAATGAGCAGTTCTTC.

The genes are TRBV4-3 and TRBJ1-5; a weak D match, TRBD1 (5 bases). Germline V lookup: CDR1 LGHNA, CDR2 YSLEER. The CDR3 consists of 15 residues. Deletions cut 3 bases from V and 4 bases from J, with 13 bases between. The CDR3 spells CASSHAHGGNQPQHF. In nucleotides, the CDR3 is TGCGCCAGCAGCCACGCTCACGGGGGAAATCAGCCCCAGCATTTT.

The rearrangement joins TRBV5-1 to TRBJ2-6; maybe TRBD1 (5 bases). This CDR3 is 17 amino acids long. The germline gives CDR1 SGHRS, CDR2 YFSETQ. V lost 1 base, J lost 0 bases, and 11 bases lay in between. CDR3 protein: CASSLQGAPSGANVLTF. CDR3 bases: TGCGCCAGCAGCTTGCAGGGTGCCCCCTCTGGGGCCAACGTCCTGACTTTC.

The CDR3 reads CASSLGNRGASTDTQYF. CDR3 coding DNA: TGTGCCAGCAGCTTGGGGAACAGGGGGGCATCCACAGATACGCAGTATTTT. V and J are TRBV5-4 and TRBJ2-3; 8 bases agree with TRBD1. Germline V lookup: CDR1 SGHNT, CDR2 YYREEE (reference sequence). The CDR3 length is 17 residues. The V and J ends lost 0 bases and 2 bases, in that order; junction bases with no gene match: 8.